The 5 T cell receptor beta chains listed next were all sequenced from one sample in a study of cytomegalovirus exposure and HLA in healthy donors. The PCR was carried out with 60 Vbeta primers and 13 Jbeta primers. Generated by immunoSEQ multiplex PCR, the TCRdb table keeps only in-frame clones and is missing some. Of about 150,000 clones listed, roughly 64% are singletons. Sequenced input: PBMCs. The source of these receptors is a woman in her 30s in good health and CMV-seropositive.

This clone was recorded a few times. V usage is TRBV18 and J usage is TRBJ2-5; D perhaps matches TRBD1 (5 bases). The CDR3 contains 13 residues. The V and J ends lost 8 bases and 5 bases respectively, with 15 bases between them. CDR1 is KGHSH and CDR2 is LQKENI in the germline V gene. The CDR3 bases are TGTGCCAGCCAAAGAGACAGTCTGGAGACCCAGTACTTC. It specifies CASQRDSLETQYF. Together with reference TRBV18 and TRBJ2-5, the CDR3 gives the full variable domain: NAGVMQNPRHLVRRRGQEARLRCSPMKGHSHVYWYRQLPEEGLKFMVYLQKENIIDESGMPKERFSAEFPKEGPSILRIQQVVRGDSAAYFCASQRDSLETQYFGPGTRLLVL.

The chain recombines TRBV27 with TRBJ2-3, with 7 nucleotides matching TRBD2. This CDR3 has 15 residues. CDR1 and CDR2 from the germline V gene are MNHEY and SMNVEV (reference sequence). Trimming at V came to 5 bases and at J to 6 bases, leaving 11 bases not matched to a gene. The CDR3, as DNA: TGTGCCAGCAGTCGAGAGGGAGGGGCCAGGGATACGCAGTATTTT. This translates into CASSREGGARDTQYF.

V gene TRBV4-1 combines with J gene TRBJ2-3; no definite D call. Trimming took off 1 base at V and 5 bases at J, with 7 bases between the two ends. Germline V gene lookup returns CDR1 MGHRA and CDR2 YSYEKL. This CDR3 region has 13 residues. In DNA, the CDR3 is TGCGCCAGCAGCCAAGGTTTAGAAGATACGCAGTATTTT. Translated: CASSQGLEDTQYF.

A few counts support this clone. The genes are TRBV7-8 and TRBJ2-7; possible D gene TRBD2, 5 bases. The V and J ends lost 4 bases and 7 bases respectively, with 11 bases between them. Germline CDR1 SGHVS, CDR2 FQNEAQ. The length of the CDR3 is 12 residues. CDR3 nucleotide sequence: TGTGCCAGCAGCTCAGAGGGCTGGGAGCAGTACTTC. Amino acids: CASSSEGWEQYF.

CDR3 bases: TGTGCCAGTCACCTGGTGTGGCGGGAGAGGGTTGGGCATGGCTACACCTTC. It codes for CASHLVWRERVGHGYTF. The chain recombines TRBV19 with TRBJ1-2; D ambiguous. V lost 8 bases to trimming and J lost 6 bases, with 28 bases between them. CDR3 length: 17 amino acids. The germline V gene encodes CDR1 LNHDA and CDR2 SQIVND (reference sequence).